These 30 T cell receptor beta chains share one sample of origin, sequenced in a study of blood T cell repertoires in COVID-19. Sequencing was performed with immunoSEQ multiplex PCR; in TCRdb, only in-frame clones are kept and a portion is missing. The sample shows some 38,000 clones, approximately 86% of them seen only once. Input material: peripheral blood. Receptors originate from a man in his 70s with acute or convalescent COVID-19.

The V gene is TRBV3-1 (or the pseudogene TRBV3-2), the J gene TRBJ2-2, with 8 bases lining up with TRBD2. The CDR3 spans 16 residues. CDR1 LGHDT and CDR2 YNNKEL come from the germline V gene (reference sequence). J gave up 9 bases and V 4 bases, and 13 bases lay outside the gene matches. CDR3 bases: TGTGCCAGCAGCCCCTCTGGAGTAGCGGGGAAGAGGGAGCTGTTTTTT. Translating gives CASSPSGVAGKRELFF.

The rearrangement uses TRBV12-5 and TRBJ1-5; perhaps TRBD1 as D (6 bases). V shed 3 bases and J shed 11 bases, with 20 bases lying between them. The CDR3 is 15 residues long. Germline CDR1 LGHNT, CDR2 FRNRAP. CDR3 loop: CASGFGRGGSTAQHF. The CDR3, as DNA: TGTGCTAGTGGTTTCGGCCGAGGGGGTTCAACGGCCCAGCATTTT.

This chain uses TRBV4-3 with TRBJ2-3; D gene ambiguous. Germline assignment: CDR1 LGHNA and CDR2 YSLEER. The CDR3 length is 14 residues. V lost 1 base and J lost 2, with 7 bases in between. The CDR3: CASSQVHNTDTQYF. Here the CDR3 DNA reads TGCGCCAGCAGCCAAGTACACAACACAGATACGCAGTATTTT.

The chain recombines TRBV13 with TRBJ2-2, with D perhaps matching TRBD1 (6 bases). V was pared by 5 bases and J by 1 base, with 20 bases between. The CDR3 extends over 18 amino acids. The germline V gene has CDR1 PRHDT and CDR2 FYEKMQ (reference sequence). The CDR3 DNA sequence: TGTGCCAGCAGCCTGACAGGTAGATTTGGGTTGAACACCGGGGAGCTGTTTTTT. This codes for CASSLTGRFGLNTGELFF.

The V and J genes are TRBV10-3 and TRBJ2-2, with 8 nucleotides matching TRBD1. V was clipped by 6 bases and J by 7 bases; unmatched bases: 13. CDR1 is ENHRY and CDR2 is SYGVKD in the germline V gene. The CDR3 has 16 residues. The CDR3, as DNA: TGTGCCATCAGCTTAAACAGGGGGGTCGTTGGCGGGGAGCTGTTTTTT. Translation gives CAISLNRGVVGGELFF.

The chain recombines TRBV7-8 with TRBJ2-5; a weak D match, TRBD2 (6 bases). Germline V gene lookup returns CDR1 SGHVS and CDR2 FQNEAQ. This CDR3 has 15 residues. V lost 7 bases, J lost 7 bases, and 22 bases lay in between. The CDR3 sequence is CASIPFGRGESTQYF. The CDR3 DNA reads TGTGCCAGCATCCCCTTCGGGAGAGGGGAGTCGACCCAGTACTTC.

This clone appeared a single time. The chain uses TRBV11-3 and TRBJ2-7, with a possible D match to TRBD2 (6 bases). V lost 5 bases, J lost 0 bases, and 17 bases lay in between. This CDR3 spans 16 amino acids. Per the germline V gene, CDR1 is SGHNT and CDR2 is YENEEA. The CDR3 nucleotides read TGTGCCAGCAGCGTCGGCGGGGACGGTTACTCCTACGAGCAGTACTTC. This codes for CASSVGGDGYSYEQYF.

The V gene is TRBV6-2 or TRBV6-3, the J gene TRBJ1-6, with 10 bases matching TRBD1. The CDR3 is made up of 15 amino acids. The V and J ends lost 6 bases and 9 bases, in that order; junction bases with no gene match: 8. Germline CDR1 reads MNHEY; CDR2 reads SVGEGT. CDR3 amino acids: CASSGTGVRISPLHF. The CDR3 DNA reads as TGTGCCAGCAGCGGGACAGGGGTTCGAATTTCACCCCTCCACTTT.

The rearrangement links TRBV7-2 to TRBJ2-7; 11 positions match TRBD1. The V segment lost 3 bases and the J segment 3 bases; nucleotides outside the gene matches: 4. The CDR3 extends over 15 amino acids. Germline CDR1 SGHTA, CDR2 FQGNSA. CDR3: CASSFGTGGNYEQYF. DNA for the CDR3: TGTGCCAGCAGCTTTGGGACAGGGGGGAACTACGAGCAGTACTTC.

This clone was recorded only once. The CDR3 region is CASSLTLAGGGEDEQFF. In nucleotides, the CDR3 is TGTGCCAGCAGCTTAACGCTAGCGGGAGGAGGGGAGGATGAGCAGTTCTTC. The V call is TRBV11-2, the J call TRBJ2-1; TRBD2 aligns across 11 bases. CDR1 is SGHAT, CDR2 FQNNGV, per germline. Trimming cost V 2 bases and J 8 bases; bases outside gene matches: 11. The CDR3 consists of 17 residues. The full variable domain, its missing parts supplied by reference TRBV11-2 and TRBJ2-1, is EAGVAQSPRYKIIEKRQSVAFWCNPISGHATLYWYQQILGQGPKLLIQFQNNGVVDDSQLPKDRFSAERLKGVDSTLKIQPAKLEDSAVYLCASSLTLAGGGEDEQFFGPGTRLTVL.

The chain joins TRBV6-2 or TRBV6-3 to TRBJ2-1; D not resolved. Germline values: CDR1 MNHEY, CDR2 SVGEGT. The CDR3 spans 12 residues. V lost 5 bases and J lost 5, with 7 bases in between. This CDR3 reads CASSTYDNEQFF. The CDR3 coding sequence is TGTGCCAGCAGTACCTACGACAATGAGCAGTTCTTC.

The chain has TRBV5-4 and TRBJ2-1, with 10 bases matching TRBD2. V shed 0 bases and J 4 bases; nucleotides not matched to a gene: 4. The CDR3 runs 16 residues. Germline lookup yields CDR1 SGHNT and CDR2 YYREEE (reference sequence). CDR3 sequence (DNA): TGTGCCAGCAGCTTGGCAGCGGGAGGGGAATACAATGAGCAGTTCTTC. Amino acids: CASSLAAGGEYNEQFF.

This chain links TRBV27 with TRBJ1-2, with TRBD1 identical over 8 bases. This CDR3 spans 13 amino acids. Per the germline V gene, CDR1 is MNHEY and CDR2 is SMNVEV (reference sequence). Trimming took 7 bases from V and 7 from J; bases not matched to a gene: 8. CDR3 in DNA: TGTGCCAGCACCCTTCGGACAGGGTCTGGCTACACCTTC. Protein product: CASTLRTGSGYTF.

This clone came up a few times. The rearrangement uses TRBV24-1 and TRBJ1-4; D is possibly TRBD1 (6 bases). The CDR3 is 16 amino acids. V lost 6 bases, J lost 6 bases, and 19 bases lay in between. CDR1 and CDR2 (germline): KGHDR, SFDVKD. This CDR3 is CATSTSTGSGDEKLFF. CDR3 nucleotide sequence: TGTGCCACCAGTACCTCCACAGGGTCGGGCGATGAAAAACTGTTTTTT.

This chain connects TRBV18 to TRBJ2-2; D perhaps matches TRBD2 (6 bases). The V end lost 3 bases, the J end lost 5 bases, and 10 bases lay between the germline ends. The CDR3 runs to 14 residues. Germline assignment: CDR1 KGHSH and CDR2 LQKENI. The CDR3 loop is CASSPGLRTGELFF. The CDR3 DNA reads TGTGCCAGCTCACCGGGACTGAGGACCGGGGAGCTGTTTTTT.

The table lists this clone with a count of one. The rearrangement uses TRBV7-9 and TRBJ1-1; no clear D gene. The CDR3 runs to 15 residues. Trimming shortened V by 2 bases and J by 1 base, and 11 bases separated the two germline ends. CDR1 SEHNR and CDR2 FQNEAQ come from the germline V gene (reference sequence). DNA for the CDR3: TGTGCCAGCAGCTTACCGGAGGGAGGGAACACTGAAGCTTTCTTT. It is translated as CASSLPEGGNTEAFF.

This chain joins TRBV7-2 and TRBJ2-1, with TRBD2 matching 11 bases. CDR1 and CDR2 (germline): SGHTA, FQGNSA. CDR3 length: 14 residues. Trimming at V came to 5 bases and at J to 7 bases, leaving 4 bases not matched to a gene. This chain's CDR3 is CASSPGLAENEQFF. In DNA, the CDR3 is TGTGCCAGCAGCCCGGGACTAGCGGAAAATGAGCAGTTCTTC.

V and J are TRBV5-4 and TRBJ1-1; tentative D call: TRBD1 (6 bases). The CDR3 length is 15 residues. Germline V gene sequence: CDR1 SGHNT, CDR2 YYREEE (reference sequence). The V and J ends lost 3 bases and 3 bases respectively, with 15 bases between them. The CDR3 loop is CASSSYRDTYTEAFF. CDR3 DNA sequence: TGTGCCAGCAGCTCGTACCGGGACACCTACACTGAAGCTTTCTTT.

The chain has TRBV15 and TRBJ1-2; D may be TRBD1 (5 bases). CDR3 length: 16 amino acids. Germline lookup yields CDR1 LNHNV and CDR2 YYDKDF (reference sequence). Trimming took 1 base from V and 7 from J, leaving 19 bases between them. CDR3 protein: CATSRVLGEAPLGYTF. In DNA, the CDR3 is TGTGCCACCAGCAGAGTTTTGGGGGAGGCCCCTCTTGGCTACACCTTC.

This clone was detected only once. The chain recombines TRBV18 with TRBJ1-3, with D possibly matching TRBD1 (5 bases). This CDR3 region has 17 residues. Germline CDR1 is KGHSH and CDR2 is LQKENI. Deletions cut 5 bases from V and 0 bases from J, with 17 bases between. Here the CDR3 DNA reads TGTGCCAGCTCATCCCAGGACACAGCCGGCTCTGGAAACACCATATATTTT. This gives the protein CASSSQDTAGSGNTIYF.

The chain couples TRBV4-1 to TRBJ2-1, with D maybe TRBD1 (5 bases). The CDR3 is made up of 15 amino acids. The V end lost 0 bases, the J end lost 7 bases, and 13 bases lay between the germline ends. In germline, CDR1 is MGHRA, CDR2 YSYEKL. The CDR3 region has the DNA TGCGCCAGCAGCCAAGATCAGGGATTGAGAAATGAGCAGTTCTTC. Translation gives CASSQDQGLRNEQFF.

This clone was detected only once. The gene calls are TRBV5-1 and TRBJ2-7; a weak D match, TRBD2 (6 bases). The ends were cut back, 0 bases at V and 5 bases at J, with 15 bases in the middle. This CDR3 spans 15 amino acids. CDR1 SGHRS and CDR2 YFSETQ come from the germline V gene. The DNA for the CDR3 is TGCGCCAGCAGCTTGGCCCCTGCCGGGAGCAACGAGCAGTACTTC. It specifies CASSLAPAGSNEQYF.

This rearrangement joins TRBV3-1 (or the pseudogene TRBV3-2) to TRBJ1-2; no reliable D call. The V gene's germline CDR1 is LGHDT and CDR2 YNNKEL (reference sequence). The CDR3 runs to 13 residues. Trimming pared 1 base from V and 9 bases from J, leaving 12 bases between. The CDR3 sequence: CASSQAGSESYTF. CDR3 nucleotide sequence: TGTGCCAGCAGCCAAGCTGGGAGTGAGAGCTACACCTTC.

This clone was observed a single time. The CDR3 spells CASSLEPNGELFF. DNA of the CDR3: TGTGCCAGCAGCTTGGAGCCTAACGGGGAGCTGTTTTTT. The V gene is TRBV11-3, the J gene TRBJ2-2; D call uncertain. V was pared by 3 bases and J by 7 bases, with 9 bases between. This CDR3 region has 13 residues. The germline CDR1 and CDR2 sequences are SGHNT and YENEEA. Full variable domain (rest looked up from reference TRBV11-3 and TRBJ2-2): EAGVVQSPRYKIIEKKQPVAFWCNPISGHNTLYWYLQNLGQGPELLIRYENEEAVDDSQLPKDRFSAERLKGVDSTLKIQPAELGDSAVYLCASSLEPNGELFFGEGSRLTVL.

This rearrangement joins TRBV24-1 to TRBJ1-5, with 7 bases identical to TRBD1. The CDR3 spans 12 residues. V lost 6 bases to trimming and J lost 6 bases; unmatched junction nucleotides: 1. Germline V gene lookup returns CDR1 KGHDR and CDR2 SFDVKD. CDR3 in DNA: TGTGCCACCAGTCCAGGGGGTCAGCCCCAGCATTTT. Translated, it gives CATSPGGQPQHF.

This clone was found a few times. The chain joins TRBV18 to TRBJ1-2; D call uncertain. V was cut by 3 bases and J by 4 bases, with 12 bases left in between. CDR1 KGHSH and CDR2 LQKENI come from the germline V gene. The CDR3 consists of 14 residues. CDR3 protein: CASSPREFLYGYTF. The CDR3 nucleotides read TGTGCCAGCTCACCTCGCGAGTTCCTCTATGGCTACACCTTC.

The DNA for the CDR3 is TGTGCCAGCAGCTATCAGGGTAGAGGGGGTGAAGCTTTCTTT. Translating it yields CASSYQGRGGEAFF. The V and J genes are TRBV2 and TRBJ1-1; weak D call: TRBD1 (6 bases). The V gene lost 6 bases and the J gene lost 7 bases, with 18 bases spanning the gap. Germline CDR1 and CDR2: SNHLY and FYNNEI. The CDR3 loop spans 14 amino acids.

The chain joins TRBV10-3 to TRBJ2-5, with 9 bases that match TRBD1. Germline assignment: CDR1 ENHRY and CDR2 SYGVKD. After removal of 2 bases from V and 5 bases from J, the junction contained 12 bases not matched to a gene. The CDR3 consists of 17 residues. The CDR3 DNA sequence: TGTGCCATCAGTGAGGGGACAGGGCCGAACGGTGGGGAGACCCAGTACTTC. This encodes CAISEGTGPNGGETQYF.

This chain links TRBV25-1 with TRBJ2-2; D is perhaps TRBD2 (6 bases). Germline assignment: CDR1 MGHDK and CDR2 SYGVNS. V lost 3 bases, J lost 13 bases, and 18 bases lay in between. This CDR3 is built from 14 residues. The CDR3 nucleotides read TGTGCCAGCAGTGATCCCCGGGGAGGCCCGAGGCTGTTTTTT. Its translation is CASSDPRGGPRLFF.

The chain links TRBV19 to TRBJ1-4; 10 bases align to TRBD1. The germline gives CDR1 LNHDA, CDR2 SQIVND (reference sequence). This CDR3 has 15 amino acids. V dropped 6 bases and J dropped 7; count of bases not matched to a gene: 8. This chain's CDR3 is CASSRTTGGVEKLFF. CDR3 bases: TGTGCCAGTAGCCGAACGACAGGGGGCGTTGAAAAACTGTTTTTT.